This T cell receptor (beta chain) was identified during a study of PD-1 blockade in classical Hodgkin lymphoma. Documented time point: newly diagnosed, previously untreated cHL patient sample. A comparison was provided by newly diagnosed, untreated classical Hodgkin lymphoma PBMCs. As concerns this clone: The antigen remains unidentified.

Study results and caveats: Sources of repertoire differences remain undefined, possibly disease activity or prior therapy. Newly diagnosed patients had baseline TCR diversity that was reportedly lower than that of healthy donors.

Sequencing was performed with immunoSEQ multiplex PCR; in TCRdb, only in-frame clones are kept and a portion is missing. The sample carries some 49,000 clones, approximately 91% recorded once. The CDR3 sequence is 13 residues long. The germline V gene has CDR1 SNHLY and CDR2 FYNNEI. Trimming removed 7 bases at V and 1 base at J, with 8 bases between. V usage is TRBV2 and J usage is TRBJ2-4; D is undetermined. Sequencing was done on a sample of peripheral blood mononuclear cells (PBMCs). The TCR sequence derives from a human donor with classical Hodgkin lymphoma. In DNA form, the CDR3 reads TGTGCCAGCACGGACCCCGCCAAAAACATTCAGTACTTC. Translated, it gives CASTDPAKNIQYF. The variable domain in full, completed from reference TRBV2 and TRBJ2-4, reads EPEVTQTPSHQVTQMGQEVILRCVPISNHLYFYWYRQILGQKVEFLVSFYNNEISEKSEIFDDQFSVERPDGSNFTLKIRSTKLEDSAMYFCASTDPAKNIQYFGAGTRLSVL.